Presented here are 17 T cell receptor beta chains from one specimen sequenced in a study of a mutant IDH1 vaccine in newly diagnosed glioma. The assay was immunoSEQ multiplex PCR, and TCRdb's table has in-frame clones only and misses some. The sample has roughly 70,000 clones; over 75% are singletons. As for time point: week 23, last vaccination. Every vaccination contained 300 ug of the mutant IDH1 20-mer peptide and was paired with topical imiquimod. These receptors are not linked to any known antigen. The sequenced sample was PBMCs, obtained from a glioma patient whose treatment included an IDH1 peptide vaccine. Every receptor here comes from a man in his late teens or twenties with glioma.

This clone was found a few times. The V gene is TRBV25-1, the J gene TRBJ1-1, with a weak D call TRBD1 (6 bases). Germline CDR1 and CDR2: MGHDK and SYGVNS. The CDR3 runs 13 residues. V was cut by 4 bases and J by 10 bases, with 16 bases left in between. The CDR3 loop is CASSARTAQGAFF. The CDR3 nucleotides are TGTGCCAGCAGTGCCCGGACAGCCCAGGGAGCTTTCTTT.

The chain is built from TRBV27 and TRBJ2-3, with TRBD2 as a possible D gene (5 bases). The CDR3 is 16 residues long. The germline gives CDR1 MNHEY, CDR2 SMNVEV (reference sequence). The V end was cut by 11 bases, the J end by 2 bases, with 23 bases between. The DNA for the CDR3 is TGTGCCTCCCGGCTAGAGGGCTGGACCAACACAGATACGCAGTATTTT. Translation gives CASRLEGWTNTDTQYF.

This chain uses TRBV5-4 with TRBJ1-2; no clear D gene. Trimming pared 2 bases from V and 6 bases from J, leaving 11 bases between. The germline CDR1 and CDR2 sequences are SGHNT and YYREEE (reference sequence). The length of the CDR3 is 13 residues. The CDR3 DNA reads TGTGCCAGCAGCTTTGCGGGTATTGATGGCTACACCTTC. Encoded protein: CASSFAGIDGYTF.

This CDR3 is CASSQDGPQRFF. CDR3 nucleotide sequence: TGTGCCAGCAGCCAAGATGGGCCTCAGCGGTTCTTC. The chain couples TRBV4-2 to TRBJ2-1, with unresolved D. V shed 0 bases and J shed 15 bases, with 12 bases lying between them. This CDR3 has 12 amino acids. Germline CDR1 and CDR2: LGHNA and YNFKEQ.

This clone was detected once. Here the CDR3 DNA reads TGCAGCGTCTGCATCGGCTCGCAGTATCGGCGGCAGTTCTTC. Translated: CSVCIGSQYRRQFF. The chain is built from TRBV29-1 and TRBJ2-1; D ambiguous. This CDR3 contains 14 residues. Germline V CDR1 and CDR2: SQVTM, ANQGSEA. Trimming left V 6 bases short and J 12 bases short, with 24 bases between.

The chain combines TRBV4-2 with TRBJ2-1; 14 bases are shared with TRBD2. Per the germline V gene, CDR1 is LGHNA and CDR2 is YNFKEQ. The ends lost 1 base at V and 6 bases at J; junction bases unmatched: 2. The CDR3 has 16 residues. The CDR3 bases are TGTGCCAGCAGCCAAGGACTAGCGGGGGGGCCCAATGAGCAGTTCTTC. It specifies CASSQGLAGGPNEQFF.

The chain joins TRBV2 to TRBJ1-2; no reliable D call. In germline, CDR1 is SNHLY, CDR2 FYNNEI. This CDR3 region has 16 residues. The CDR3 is CAREEATSWIEVGYTF. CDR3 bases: TGTGCGAGAGAAGAGGCGACATCGTGGATCGAGGTGGGCTACACCTTC.

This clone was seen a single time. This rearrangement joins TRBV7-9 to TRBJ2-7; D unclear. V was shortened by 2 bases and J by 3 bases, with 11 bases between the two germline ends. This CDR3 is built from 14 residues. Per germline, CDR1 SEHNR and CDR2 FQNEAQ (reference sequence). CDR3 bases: TGTGCCAGCAGCTTATCCCTTCAGGACTACGAGCAGTACTTC. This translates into CASSLSLQDYEQYF.

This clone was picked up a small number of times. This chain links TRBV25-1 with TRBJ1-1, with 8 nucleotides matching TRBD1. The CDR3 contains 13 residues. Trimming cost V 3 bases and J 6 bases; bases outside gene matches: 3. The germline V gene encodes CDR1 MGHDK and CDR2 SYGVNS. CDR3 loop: CASSDRGLAEAFF. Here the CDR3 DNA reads TGTGCCAGCAGTGACAGGGGGCTGGCTGAAGCTTTCTTT.

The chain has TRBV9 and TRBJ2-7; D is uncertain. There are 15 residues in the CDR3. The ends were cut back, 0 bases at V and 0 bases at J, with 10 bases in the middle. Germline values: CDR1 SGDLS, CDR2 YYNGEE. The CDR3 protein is CASSVGSVPSYEQYF. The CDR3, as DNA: TGTGCCAGCAGCGTAGGGTCGGTGCCCTCCTACGAGCAGTACTTC.

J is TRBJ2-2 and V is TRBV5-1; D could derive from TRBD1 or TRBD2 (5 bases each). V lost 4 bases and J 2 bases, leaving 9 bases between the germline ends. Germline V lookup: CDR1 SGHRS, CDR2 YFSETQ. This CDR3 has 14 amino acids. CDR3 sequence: CASSEGPNTGELFF. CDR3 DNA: TGCGCCAGCAGCGAGGGACCTAACACCGGGGAGCTGTTTTTT. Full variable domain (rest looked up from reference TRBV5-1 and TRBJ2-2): KAGVTQTPRYLIKTRGQQVTLSCSPISGHRSVSWYQQTPGQGLQFLFEYFSETQRNKGNFPGRFSGRQFSNSRSEMNVSTLELGDSALYLCASSEGPNTGELFFGEGSRLTVL.

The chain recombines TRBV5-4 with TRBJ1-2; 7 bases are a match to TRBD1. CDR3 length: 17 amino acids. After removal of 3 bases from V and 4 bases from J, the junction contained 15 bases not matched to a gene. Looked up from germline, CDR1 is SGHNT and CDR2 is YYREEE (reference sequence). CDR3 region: CASSSSPQGGVLYGYTF. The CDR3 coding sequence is TGTGCCAGCAGCTCGTCCCCCCAGGGGGGTGTGCTCTATGGCTACACCTTC.

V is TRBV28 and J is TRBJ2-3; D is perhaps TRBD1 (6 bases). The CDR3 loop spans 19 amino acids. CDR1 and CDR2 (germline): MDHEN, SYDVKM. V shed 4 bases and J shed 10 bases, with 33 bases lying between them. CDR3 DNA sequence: TGTGCCAGCAGTTCGCTGAGGGGAGACTTACCACTACACTCAGGGGCGCAGTATTTT. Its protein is CASSSLRGDLPLHSGAQYF.

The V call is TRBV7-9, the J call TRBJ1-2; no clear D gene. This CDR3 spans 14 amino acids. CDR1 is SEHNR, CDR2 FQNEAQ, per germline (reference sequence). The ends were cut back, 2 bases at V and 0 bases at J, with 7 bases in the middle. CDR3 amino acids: CASSLLSTNYGYTF. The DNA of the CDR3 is TGTGCCAGCAGCTTATTGTCGACTAACTATGGCTACACCTTC.

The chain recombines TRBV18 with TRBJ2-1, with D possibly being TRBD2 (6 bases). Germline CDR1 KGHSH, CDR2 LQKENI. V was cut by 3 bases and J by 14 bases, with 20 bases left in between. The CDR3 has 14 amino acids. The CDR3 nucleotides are TGTGCCAGCTCACCGGAGGGAGCACTGGGGAGAAAGTTCTTC. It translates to CASSPEGALGRKFF.

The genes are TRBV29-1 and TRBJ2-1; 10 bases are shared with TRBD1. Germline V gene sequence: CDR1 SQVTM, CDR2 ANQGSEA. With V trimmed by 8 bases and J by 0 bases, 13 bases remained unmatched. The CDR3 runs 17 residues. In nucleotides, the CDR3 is TGCAGCCTTCTCCCGGGACAGGGGCTAAGCTCCTACAATGAGCAGTTCTTC. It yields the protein CSLLPGQGLSSYNEQFF.

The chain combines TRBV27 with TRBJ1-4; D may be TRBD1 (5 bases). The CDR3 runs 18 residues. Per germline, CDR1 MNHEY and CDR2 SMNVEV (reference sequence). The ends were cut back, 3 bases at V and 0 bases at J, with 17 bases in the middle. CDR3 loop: CASSFRYFSGATNEKLFF. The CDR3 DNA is TGTGCCAGCAGTTTTCGTTACTTTTCGGGGGCAACTAATGAAAAACTGTTTTTT.